What follows is one T cell receptor beta chain and its context. The antigen remains undetermined. This sample is part of a study of radiotherapy plus CTLA-4 blockade in lung cancer. Overall study findings and caveats: Peripheral blood showed expansion of tumor-derived TCR clones after radiotherapy and ipilimumab.

The V and J ends lost 2 bases and 1 base respectively, with 6 bases between them. The germline V gene has CDR1 MDHEN and CDR2 SYDVKM. The CDR3 consists of 15 residues. Method: immunoSEQ multiplex PCR; TCRdb's copy keeps in-frame clones and lacks some. Among 85,000 to 100,000 clones listed, more than 85% were seen once. J is TRBJ2-6 and V is TRBV28; no firm D call. Material: peripheral blood, obtained from a patient treated with radiotherapy plus ipilimumab. This receptor was taken from a human donor with non-small cell lung cancer that progressed on radiotherapy plus ipilimumab. DNA of the CDR3: TGTGCCAGCAGTTTACGGGCGTCTGGGGCCAACGTCCTGACTTTC. Its protein product is CASSLRASGANVLTF.